This TCR beta chain was recorded in a study of radiation and T cells in renal cell carcinoma. The data were produced by immunoSEQ multiplex PCR, yet TCRdb's version contains in-frame clones alone and is incomplete. The data contain 95,000 to 150,000 clones, approximately 85% of them singletons. Germline V lookup: CDR1 MGHRA, CDR2 YSYEKL. V was clipped by 0 bases and J by 2 bases, with 16 bases between them. This CDR3 contains 17 residues. Indicated time point: blood 2 weeks post-SBRT. Treatment indicated: 15 Gy SBRT to primary tumor, nephrectomy 4 weeks later. Clear cell pathology was present in this patient's renal cell carcinoma.

The receptor was isolated from a man in his forties or fifties with renal cell carcinoma. The specimen comprised blood, sampled from a patient whose treatment included radiotherapy and nephrectomy. This chain joins TRBV4-1 and TRBJ1-2, with D unresolved. This CDR3 reads CASSQEASGSKNYGYTF. The CDR3 DNA follows: TGCGCCAGCAGCCAAGAGGCTTCAGGATCTAAGAACTATGGCTACACCTTC.